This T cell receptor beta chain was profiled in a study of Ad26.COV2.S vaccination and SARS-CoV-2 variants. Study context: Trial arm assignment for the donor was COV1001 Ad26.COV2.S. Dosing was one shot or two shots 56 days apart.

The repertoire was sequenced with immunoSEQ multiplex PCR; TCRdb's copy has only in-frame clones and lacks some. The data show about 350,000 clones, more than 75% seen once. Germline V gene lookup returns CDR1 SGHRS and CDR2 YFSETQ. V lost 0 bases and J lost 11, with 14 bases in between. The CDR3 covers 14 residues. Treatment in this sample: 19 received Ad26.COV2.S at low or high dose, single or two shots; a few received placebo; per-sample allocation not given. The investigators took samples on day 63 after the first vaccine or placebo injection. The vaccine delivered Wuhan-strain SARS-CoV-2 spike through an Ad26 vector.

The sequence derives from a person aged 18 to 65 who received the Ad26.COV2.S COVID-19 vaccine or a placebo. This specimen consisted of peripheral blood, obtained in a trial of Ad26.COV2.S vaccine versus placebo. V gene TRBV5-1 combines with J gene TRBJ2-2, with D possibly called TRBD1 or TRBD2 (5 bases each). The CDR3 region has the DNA TGCGCCAGCAGCTTGGGCTCCTCGAGGGGAGAGCTGTTTTTT. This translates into CASSLGSSRGELFF.